A single sample gave rise to the 32 T cell receptor beta chains below, sequenced in a study of multiple sclerosis patients with progressive multifocal leukoencephalopathy. Time point specified: before natalizumab initiation. The data were produced by immunoSEQ multiplex PCR, yet TCRdb's version contains in-frame clones alone and is incomplete. Of 25,000 to 35,000 clones listed, 70% to 90% are singletons. What was sequenced was PBMCs. The receptors were gathered from a human donor with multiple sclerosis.

V is TRBV2 and J is TRBJ2-5; TRBD1 might be the D (6 bases). The CDR3 has 13 amino acids. Trimming left V 6 bases short and J 9 bases short, with 17 bases between. Germline assignment: CDR1 SNHLY and CDR2 FYNNEI. The CDR3 bases are TGTGCCAGCAGCACCGGACAGTCCGCGGCCCAGTACTTC. Amino acids: CASSTGQSAAQYF.

The chain employs TRBV4-3 and TRBJ1-6; 8 bases line up with TRBD1. The ends lost 3 bases at V and 6 bases at J; junction bases unmatched: 4. Germline V lookup: CDR1 LGHNA, CDR2 YSLEER. There are 15 residues in the CDR3. CDR3 region: CASSHITGGNSPLHF. The CDR3 bases are TGCGCCAGCAGCCATATTACAGGGGGTAATTCACCCCTCCACTTT.

This clone has only one observation. The chain joins TRBV19 to TRBJ1-5; unclear D gene. This CDR3 is built from 13 residues. Trimming removed 6 bases at V and 6 bases at J, with 12 bases between. Per germline, CDR1 LNHDA and CDR2 SQIVND (reference sequence). Written as DNA, the CDR3 is TGTGCCAGTAGAACCCGGGATGGTCAGCCCCAGCATTTT. Translation: CASRTRDGQPQHF.

The chain recombines TRBV7-2 with TRBJ2-7; possible D gene TRBD1, 6 bases. The CDR3 has 16 amino acids. Germline V CDR1 and CDR2: SGHTA, FQGNSA. The V end lost 5 bases, the J end lost 0 bases, and 17 bases lay between the germline ends. CDR3 sequence reads: CASSPLQRGTSYEQYF. The CDR3 DNA is TGTGCCAGCAGCCCCCTGCAGAGGGGGACCTCCTACGAGCAGTACTTC.

CDR3 loop: CASSSRTGGGSYEQYF. The CDR3 DNA reads as TGTGCCAGCAGCTCCAGGACAGGGGGCGGATCCTACGAGCAGTACTTC. The chain has TRBV7-8 and TRBJ2-7, with 11 bases aligning to TRBD1. The CDR3 spans 16 residues. Germline loops: CDR1 SGHVS, CDR2 FQNEAQ. Losses at the gene ends were 4 bases for V and 1 base for J; bases not matched to a gene: 6.

V gene TRBV5-6 combines with J gene TRBJ2-5; TRBD2 might be the D (6 bases). The V end was cut by 4 bases, the J end by 2 bases, with 15 bases between. This CDR3 spans 15 amino acids. The germline V gene encodes CDR1 SGHDT and CDR2 YYEEEE. CDR3 residues: CASSRLGRQQETQYF. In DNA, the CDR3 is TGTGCCAGCAGCCGACTAGGGCGGCAACAAGAGACCCAGTACTTC.

For the CDR3, the DNA is TGTGCCAGCAGCCCCGAGAGAGCAGGGGGGCGGTACACAGATACGCAGTATTTT. This translates into CASSPERAGGRYTDTQYF. The chain carries TRBV11-2 and TRBJ2-3; maybe TRBD1 (7 bases). The V gene's germline CDR1 is SGHAT and CDR2 FQNNGV. V was trimmed by 5 bases and J by 2 bases, leaving 23 bases between them. The CDR3 has 18 residues. Full variable domain (rest looked up from reference TRBV11-2 and TRBJ2-3): EAGVAQSPRYKIIEKRQSVAFWCNPISGHATLYWYQQILGQGPKLLIQFQNNGVVDDSQLPKDRFSAERLKGVDSTLKIQPAKLEDSAVYLCASSPERAGGRYTDTQYFGPGTRLTVL.

This sequence joins TRBV7-3 and TRBJ2-5; TRBD1 agrees at 9 bases. The CDR3 consists of 14 residues. Trimming cost V 5 bases and J 3 bases; bases outside gene matches: 4. Germline assignment: CDR1 SGHTA and CDR2 FQGTGA. The chain's CDR3 is CASSTTGGEETQYF. The CDR3 region has the DNA TGTGCCAGCAGCACGACAGGGGGTGAAGAGACCCAGTACTTC.

This clone was detected once. The V call is TRBV29-1, the J call TRBJ1-2, with D maybe TRBD1 (6 bases). Deletions cut 5 bases from V and 0 bases from J, with 13 bases between. The CDR3 spans 14 residues. Germline lookup yields CDR1 SQVTM and CDR2 ANQGSEA. The CDR3 loop is CSVHGEGANYGYTF. In nucleotides, the CDR3 is TGCAGCGTTCACGGCGAGGGGGCTAACTATGGCTACACCTTC.

The chain combines TRBV19 with TRBJ1-1; 9 bases are shared with TRBD1. This CDR3 spans 17 amino acids. The V gene's germline CDR1 is LNHDA and CDR2 SQIVND (reference sequence). V trimming: 3 bases; J trimming: 0 bases; junction bases outside the gene matches: 8. This CDR3 reads CASSIRQGVDMNTEAFF. Written as DNA, the CDR3 is TGTGCCAGTAGTATTCGACAGGGGGTAGACATGAACACTGAAGCTTTCTTT.

The V and J genes are TRBV14 and TRBJ2-3; 11 bases agree with TRBD2. The CDR3 has 15 residues. CDR1 is SGHDN and CDR2 is FVKESK in the germline V gene. V was pared by 2 bases and J by 7 bases, with 5 bases of the junction left unmatched. Here the CDR3 DNA reads TGTGCCAGCAGCCAACTAGCGGGGGGAGTAAATACGCAGTATTTT. This codes for CASSQLAGGVNTQYF.

CDR3 in amino acids: CASSIGGSYEQYF. The CDR3 DNA is TGTGCCAGTAGTATCGGCGGCTCCTACGAGCAGTACTTC. This chain joins TRBV19 and TRBJ2-7; D unclear. Germline values: CDR1 LNHDA, CDR2 SQIVND (reference sequence). Trimming took 3 bases from V and 0 from J, leaving 6 bases between them. This CDR3 comprises 13 residues.

The chain joins TRBV6-6 to TRBJ1-2, with D unclear. The V gene lost 0 bases and the J gene lost 2 bases, with 7 bases spanning the gap. CDR1 is MNHNY and CDR2 is SVGAGI in the germline V gene (reference sequence). CDR3 length: 14 residues. The chain's CDR3 is CASSYSPGNYGYTF. The CDR3 region has the DNA TGTGCCAGCAGTTACTCGCCCGGCAACTATGGCTACACCTTC.

The chain links TRBV9 to TRBJ1-1; 8 nucleotides align to TRBD1. CDR1 and CDR2 (germline): SGDLS, YYNGEE. V lost 1 base, J lost 4 bases, and 3 bases stayed unmatched. The CDR3 runs 14 residues. CDR3 loop: CASSVITGGTEAFF. CDR3 DNA: TGTGCCAGCAGCGTAATTACAGGGGGCACTGAAGCTTTCTTT.

The rearrangement joins TRBV4-2 to TRBJ1-3, with 9 bases identical to TRBD1. CDR1 is LGHNA and CDR2 is YNFKEQ in the germline V gene. V lost 6 bases to trimming and J lost 7 bases; unmatched junction nucleotides: 7. The CDR3 has 14 residues. For the CDR3, the DNA is TGTGCCAGCAGACGGACAGGGGTAGGGAACACCATATATTTT. Protein sequence: CASRRTGVGNTIYF.

The chain carries TRBV10-1 and TRBJ2-7; TRBD1 agrees at 9 bases. CDR3 length equals 15 residues. V gave up 11 bases and J gave up 5 bases; unmatched junction bases: 16. The germline V gene has CDR1 WNHNN and CDR2 SYGVQD (reference sequence). The CDR3 is CAGIQGAEPDNEQYF. The CDR3 coding sequence is TGCGCCGGAATACAGGGGGCGGAACCAGACAACGAGCAGTACTTC.

The V gene is TRBV6-1, the J gene TRBJ1-5, with D possibly matching TRBD1 (5 bases). The CDR3 is 13 residues long. Trimming cost V 8 bases and J 3 bases, with 11 bases left between them. Germline V lookup: CDR1 MNHNS, CDR2 SASEGT. The CDR3 DNA reads TGTGCCAGCGACGGGGGGTTCAATCAGCCCCAGCATTTT. Protein sequence: CASDGGFNQPQHF.

The chain joins TRBV6-1 to TRBJ1-3; the D gene is possibly TRBD1 (5 bases). From germline, CDR1 is MNHNS and CDR2 SASEGT. There are 15 residues in the CDR3. V was cut by 1 base and J by 8 bases, with 15 bases left in between. The CDR3 region has the DNA TGTGCCAGCAGTGAAGATGCAGTCTTACAGGACACCATATATTTT. Its protein is CASSEDAVLQDTIYF.

The chain is built from TRBV4-3 and TRBJ1-2, with D hard to call. Germline CDR1 LGHNA, CDR2 YSLEER. This CDR3 is 16 amino acids long. The V and J ends lost 0 bases and 0 bases respectively, with 11 bases between them. The CDR3 here is CASSQDTGFANYGYTF. The CDR3 coding sequence is TGCGCCAGCAGCCAAGATACGGGGTTCGCTAACTATGGCTACACCTTC.

V and J are TRBV15 and TRBJ1-6; tentatively, D is TRBD1 (5 bases). There are 15 residues in the CDR3. Germline V gene sequence: CDR1 LNHNV, CDR2 YYDKDF (reference sequence). Trimming left V 3 bases short and J 9 bases short, with 15 bases between. The CDR3, as DNA: TGTGCCACCAGCAGGAAGAGGGGTGAGGCTTCACCCCTCCACTTT. Amino acid sequence: CATSRKRGEASPLHF.

The CDR3 spells CASSQPHRTAYSYNEQFF. The DNA for the CDR3 is TGCGCCAGCAGTCAACCCCATCGGACAGCCTACTCCTACAATGAGCAGTTCTTC. V usage is TRBV23-1 and J usage is TRBJ2-1; perhaps TRBD1 as D (6 bases). TRBV23-1 is sorted into the ORF group, with uncertain function. CDR3 size: 18 residues. V dropped 2 bases and J dropped 0 bases, with 17 bases sitting between them.

This clone came up a few times. The same CDR3 can be traced to other DNA sequences in this sample. V gene TRBV28 combines with J gene TRBJ1-5; possible D gene TRBD1, 6 bases. The CDR3 totals 13 residues. The V and J ends lost 4 bases and 2 bases respectively, with 6 bases between them. Germline CDR1 MDHEN, CDR2 SYDVKM. The CDR3 loop reads CASSWTGNQPQHF. In nucleotides, the CDR3 is TGTGCCAGCAGTTGGACAGGCAATCAGCCCCAGCATTTT.

The chain combines TRBV4-2 with TRBJ2-3; 16 bases are shared with TRBD2. The V gene's germline CDR1 is LGHNA and CDR2 YNFKEQ. Losses at the gene ends were 3 bases for V and 2 bases for J; bases not matched to a gene: 5. The CDR3 spans 18 residues. CDR3: CASSHLGLAGGITDTQYF. DNA for the CDR3: TGTGCCAGCAGCCACTTGGGACTAGCGGGGGGGATCACAGATACGCAGTATTTT.

The gene calls are TRBV6-1 and TRBJ1-2; D ambiguous. V was clipped by 1 base and J by 0 bases, with 6 bases between them. The CDR3 runs 14 residues. CDR1 is MNHNS and CDR2 is SASEGT in the germline V gene. CDR3 protein: CASSEGPANYGYTF. The CDR3 nucleotides read TGTGCCAGCAGTGAAGGGCCAGCTAACTATGGCTACACCTTC.

This chain uses TRBV5-6 with TRBJ1-2; D gene unclear. The CDR3 sequence is 12 residues long. V lost 4 bases and J lost 7, with 11 bases in between. Germline CDR1 SGHDT, CDR2 YYEEEE. CDR3 DNA sequence: TGTGCCAGCAGCCACCTCGATGGTGGCTACACCTTC. The encoded protein is CASSHLDGGYTF.

This rearrangement joins TRBV29-1 to TRBJ2-3; D uncertain. With 6 bases removed from V and 3 bases from J, the gap between germline ends came to 10 bases. This CDR3 is built from 12 residues. Germline CDR1 is SQVTM and CDR2 is ANQGSEA. CDR3 protein: CSVDRSTDTQYF. CDR3 coding DNA: TGCAGCGTCGATCGGTCGACAGATACGCAGTATTTT.

V usage is TRBV28 and J usage is TRBJ1-1; no firm D call. The CDR3 is 11 residues long. The V end was cut by 7 bases, the J end by 0 bases, with 3 bases between. The germline V gene has CDR1 MDHEN and CDR2 SYDVKM. The CDR3: CASMVNTEAFF. In DNA, the CDR3 is TGTGCCAGCATGGTGAACACTGAAGCTTTCTTT.

The gene calls are TRBV7-2 and TRBJ2-7; 8 positions agree with TRBD1. Unmatched junction bases numbered 0, after V lost 5 bases and J lost 0 bases. Germline V gene sequence: CDR1 SGHTA, CDR2 FQGNSA. The CDR3 runs 13 residues. CDR3 in DNA: TGTGCCAGCAGCGACAGGGGCTCCTACGAGCAGTACTTC. Translation gives CASSDRGSYEQYF. Combining the CDR3 with reference TRBV7-2 and TRBJ2-7 gives the whole variable domain GAGVSQSPSNKVTEKGKDVELRCDPISGHTALYWYRQSLGQGLEFLIYFQGNSAPDKSGLPSDRFSAERTGGSVSTLTIQRTQQEDSAVYLCASSDRGSYEQYFGPGTRLTVT.

V is TRBV5-1 and J is TRBJ2-1; D not certain. Germline assignment: CDR1 SGHRS and CDR2 YFSETQ. With 4 bases removed from V and 6 bases from J, the gap between germline ends came to 11 bases. This CDR3 has 13 residues. This CDR3 is CASSTIARNEQFF. The CDR3 DNA sequence: TGCGCCAGCAGCACGATAGCTCGCAATGAGCAGTTCTTC. Filled out from reference TRBV5-1 and TRBJ2-1, the complete variable domain reads KAGVTQTPRYLIKTRGQQVTLSCSPISGHRSVSWYQQTPGQGLQFLFEYFSETQRNKGNFPGRFSGRQFSNSRSEMNVSTLELGDSALYLCASSTIARNEQFFGPGTRLTVL.

The chain has TRBV4-1 and TRBJ1-1; 7 positions agree with TRBD1. The CDR3 length is 14 residues. The germline gives CDR1 MGHRA, CDR2 YSYEKL. Trimming cost V 4 bases and J 1 base; bases outside gene matches: 3. DNA for the CDR3: TGCGCCAGCAGCCCCCCAGGGGGGAACACTGAAGCTTTCTTT. As protein: CASSPPGGNTEAFF.

The V and J genes are TRBV2 and TRBJ2-6, with D perhaps matching TRBD1 (5 bases). CDR1 is SNHLY and CDR2 is FYNNEI in the germline V gene. CDR3 size: 10 residues. The V and J ends lost 9 bases and 13 bases respectively, with 10 bases between them. The CDR3, as DNA: TGTGCCAGTCGAACAGGTGTCCTGACTTTC. It specifies CASRTGVLTF.

This chain joins TRBV5-4 and TRBJ2-7, with 9 bases aligning to TRBD2. This CDR3 is built from 17 residues. The germline CDR1 and CDR2 sequences are SGHNT and YYREEE (reference sequence). V shed 4 bases, J shed 4 bases, and the junction held 15 bases outside the gene matches. Here the CDR3 reads CASSEGTGGLAGYEQYF. CDR3 sequence (DNA): TGTGCCAGCAGCGAAGGGACCGGTGGGCTAGCGGGGTACGAGCAGTACTTC.